This is a list of T cell receptor beta chains from one sample in a study of blood T cells in healthy people across ages. TCRdb recomputed calls from the 5' RACE reads with MiXCR, one row per CDR3 protein. The repertoire holds about 1.1 million distinct CDR3 sequences, with roughly two fifths as singletons. Sequenced: blood. These receptors came from a young man in good health. The CDR3 runs from the conserved cysteine through the conserved F or W. The order of the fields is V gene, D gene, CDR3 length, J gene, clone size, CDR3 protein, CDR3 DNA. D genes are given only for firm matches. Clone sizes are given selectively: once, few, many, or a class where the clone is expanded.

V: TRBV18; D: TRBD1; length: 16; J: TRBJ2-1; size: .; CDR3: CASSFSATGGYDEQFF; DNA: TGTGCCAGCTCATTCTCCGCGACAGGGGGCTACGATGAGCAGTTCTTC
V: TRBV12-3/TRBV12-4; D: TRBD2; length: 15; J: TRBJ2-2; size: .; CDR3: CASITSGGFTGELFF; DNA: TGTGCCAGTATCACGAGCGGGGGGTTTACCGGGGAGCTGTTTTTT
V: TRBV6-6; D: .; length: 14; J: TRBJ1-2; size: .; CDR3: CASNSPTGAYGYTF; DNA: TGTGCCAGCAACTCGCCTACAGGAGCCTATGGCTACACCTTC
V: TRBV12-3/TRBV12-4; D: .; length: 14; J: TRBJ2-3; size: .; CDR3: CASSARDNTDTQYF; DNA: TGTGCCAGCAGTGCCCGGGATAACACAGATACGCAGTATTTT
V: TRBV10-3; D: .; length: 15; J: TRBJ2-3; size: once; CDR3: CAISGYRDTTDTQYF; DNA: TGTGCCATCAGTGGATACAGGGATACCACAGATACGCAGTATTTT
V: TRBV28; D: .; length: 13; J: TRBJ2-3; size: .; CDR3: CASSQGRRATQYF; DNA: TGTGCCAGCAGCCAAGGACGTCGGGCTACGCAGTATTTT
V: TRBV6-5; D: .; length: 14; J: TRBJ2-3; size: few; CDR3: CASSYPVGGDTQYF; DNA: TGTGCCAGCAGTTACCCGGTGGGGGGAGATACGCAGTATTTT
V: TRBV9; D: .; length: 9; J: TRBJ1-2; size: few; CDR3: CASSVVFTF; DNA: TGTGCCAGCAGCGTAGTTTTCACCTTC
V: TRBV20-1; D: TRBD2; length: 15; J: TRBJ2-1; size: few; CDR3: CSARLGLAIYNEQFF; DNA: TGCAGTGCTAGGCTCGGACTAGCGATCTACAATGAGCAGTTCTTC
V: TRBV27; D: .; length: 23; J: TRBJ2-3; size: .; CDR3: CASSLWPRGMRVRAGNTTDTQYF; DNA: TGTGCCAGCAGTTTATGGCCCCGAGGAATGAGGGTCAGGGCGGGGAATACCACAGATACGCAGTATTTT
V: TRBV25-1; D: .; length: 13; J: TRBJ2-5; size: .; CDR3: CATKGNVQETQYF; DNA: TGTGCCACCAAGGGGAACGTACAAGAGACCCAGTACTTC
V: TRBV20-1; D: .; length: 14; J: TRBJ1-2; size: .; CDR3: CSAREGAGGYGYTF; DNA: TGCAGTGCTAGAGAGGGTGCGGGTGGCTATGGCTACACCTTC
V: TRBV5-1; D: .; length: 16; J: TRBJ2-1; size: .; CDR3: CASSPPGDSSYNEQFF; DNA: TGCGCCAGCAGCCCACCCGGGGATAGCTCCTACAATGAGCAGTTCTTC
V: TRBV7-9; D: .; length: 13; J: TRBJ1-1; size: few; CDR3: CASSFGVISEAFF; DNA: TGTGCCAGCAGCTTCGGGGTCATCTCAGAAGCTTTCTTT
V: TRBV9; D: .; length: 19; J: TRBJ1-2; size: .; CDR3: CASSGWALPNPAFNYGYTF; DNA: TGTGCCAGCAGCGGATGGGCCCTCCCCAATCCGGCTTTTAACTATGGCTACACCTTC
V: TRBV20-1; D: .; length: 15; J: TRBJ1-2; size: .; CDR3: CSARVKGSSNYGYTF; DNA: TGCAGTGCTAGAGTGAAAGGCAGTTCTAACTATGGCTACACCTTC
V: TRBV9; D: .; length: 11; J: TRBJ2-5; size: few; CDR3: CASSAENEQYF; DNA: TGTGCCAGCAGCGCCGAGAATGAGCAGTACTTC
V: TRBV12-3/TRBV12-4; D: .; length: 14; J: TRBJ2-1; size: .; CDR3: CASTLSYASYEQFF; DNA: TGTGCCAGCACCCTCTCGTACGCTTCCTACGAGCAGTTCTTC
V: TRBV10-3; D: .; length: 14; J: TRBJ2-1; size: few; CDR3: CAMGGQNSYNEQFF; DNA: TGTGCCATGGGGGGACAGAACTCCTACAATGAGCAGTTCTTC
V: TRBV12-3/TRBV12-4; D: .; length: 15; J: TRBJ2-3; size: few; CDR3: CASSLEAERADTQYF; DNA: TGTGCCAGCAGTCTTGAGGCAGAGAGAGCAGATACGCAGTATTTT
V: TRBV11-2; D: .; length: 15; J: TRBJ1-1; size: few; CDR3: CASSILTPIDGEAFF; DNA: TGTGCCAGCAGCATTCTCACACCAATCGACGGTGAAGCTTTCTTT
V: TRBV12-3/TRBV12-4; D: .; length: 11; J: TRBJ2-1; size: few; CDR3: CASSGLWEQFF; DNA: TGTGCCAGCAGTGGCCTCTGGGAGCAGTTCTTC
V: TRBV25-1; D: .; length: 16; J: TRBJ2-1; size: few; CDR3: CASSELGETYYNEQFF; DNA: TGTGCCAGCAGTGAACTCGGCGAGACATACTACAATGAGCAGTTCTTC
V: TRBV14; D: .; length: 16; J: TRBJ1-1; size: few; CDR3: CASSAHKGLLNTEAFF; DNA: TGTGCCAGCAGCGCTCATAAGGGACTGTTGAACACTGAAGCTTTCTTT
V: TRBV2; D: TRBD1; length: 15; J: TRBJ2-5; size: .; CDR3: CASSDPDRGEETQYF; DNA: TGTGCCAGCAGTGACCCTGACAGGGGCGAAGAGACCCAGTACTTC
V: TRBV28; D: .; length: 13; J: TRBJ1-1; size: once; CDR3: CASIVGPNTEAFF; DNA: TGTGCCAGCATCGTGGGCCCGAACACTGAAGCTTTCTTT
V: TRBV20-1; D: .; length: 13; J: TRBJ2-7; size: .; CDR3: CSASDGDPYEQYF; DNA: TGCAGTGCTAGCGATGGGGACCCCTACGAGCAGTACTTC
V: TRBV20-1; D: .; length: 13; J: TRBJ2-1; size: .; CDR3: CSTRGSRSNEQFF; DNA: TGCAGTACTAGGGGCAGCAGGTCCAATGAGCAGTTCTTC
V: TRBV4-1; D: .; length: 12; J: TRBJ2-5; size: few; CDR3: CAGGVYYNEQYF; DNA: TGCGCCGGCGGGGTCTATTACAATGAGCAGTACTTC
V: TRBV27; D: .; length: 13; J: TRBJ1-1; size: few; CDR3: CASSLEPRGQAFF; DNA: TGTGCCAGCAGTTTGGAACCGCGGGGACAAGCTTTCTTT
V: TRBV21-1; D: .; length: 15; J: TRBJ1-2; size: .; CDR3: CASSKEGYGGYGYTF; DNA: TGTGCCAGCAGCAAAGAAGGGTACGGGGGCTATGGCTACACCTTC
V: TRBV6-4; D: .; length: 12; J: TRBJ2-2; size: .; CDR3: CASSDGTGELFF; DNA: TGTGCCAGCAGTGACGGGACCGGGGAGCTGTTTTTT
V: TRBV6-6; D: .; length: 15; J: TRBJ2-1; size: .; CDR3: CASSQTGVGLYEQFF; DNA: TGTGCCAGCAGTCAAACAGGGGTAGGACTATACGAGCAGTTCTTC
V: TRBV12-3/TRBV12-4; D: .; length: 13; J: TRBJ2-1; size: many; CDR3: CASNRPNWGEQFF; DNA: TGTGCCAGCAACAGGCCAAACTGGGGAGAGCAGTTCTTC
V: TRBV5-1; D: TRBD1; length: 14; J: TRBJ1-1; size: .; CDR3: CASRETGGRTEAFF; DNA: TGCGCCAGCCGAGAGACAGGGGGAAGAACTGAAGCTTTCTTT
V: TRBV12-5; D: .; length: 13; J: TRBJ2-3; size: .; CDR3: CASGLDSSDTQYF; DNA: TGTGCTAGTGGCCTCGACTCGTCAGATACGCAGTATTTT
V: TRBV6-1; D: TRBD1; length: 13; J: TRBJ1-4; size: .; CDR3: CASDDRGEEKLFF; DNA: TGTGCCAGCGACGACAGGGGAGAGGAAAAACTGTTTTTT
V: TRBV12-3/TRBV12-4; D: .; length: 14; J: TRBJ2-5; size: .; CDR3: CASSQLWVLDEQYF; DNA: TGTGCCAGCAGCCAACTGTGGGTGCTCGATGAGCAGTACTTC